The source of this TCR beta chain is a study of OX40 agonist ivuxolimab in advanced cancers. Study context: Averaging about 60 years in age, with a range of about 23 to 90, the cohort was about 83% male.

Generated by immunoSEQ multiplex PCR, the TCRdb table keeps only in-frame clones and is missing some. This sample has 70,000 to 95,000 clones, with roughly 94% found just once. As concerns this clone: Distinct nucleotide sequences in the sample also encode this CDR3.

V was pared by 4 bases and J by 2 bases, with 5 bases between. This CDR3 region has 12 residues. The V gene's germline CDR1 is MDHEN and CDR2 SYDVKM. The sequence was obtained from an adult with an advanced solid tumor such as melanoma, head and neck, liver or kidney cancer. Sequenced here: CD4+ or CD8+ T cells sorted from blood, sampled in a trial of the OX40 agonist ivuxolimab. The chain employs TRBV28 and TRBJ2-5; weak D call: TRBD1 (5 bases). The CDR3 DNA is TGTGCCAGCAGTTCAGGGCAAGAGACCCAGTACTTC. Protein: CASSSGQETQYF. The variable domain in full, with the rest retrieved from reference TRBV28 and TRBJ2-5, is DVKVTQSSRYLVKRTGEKVFLECVQDMDHENMFWYRQDPGLGLRLIYFSYDVKMKEKGDIPEGYSVSREKKERFSLILESASTNQTSMYLCASSSGQETQYFGPGTRLLVL.